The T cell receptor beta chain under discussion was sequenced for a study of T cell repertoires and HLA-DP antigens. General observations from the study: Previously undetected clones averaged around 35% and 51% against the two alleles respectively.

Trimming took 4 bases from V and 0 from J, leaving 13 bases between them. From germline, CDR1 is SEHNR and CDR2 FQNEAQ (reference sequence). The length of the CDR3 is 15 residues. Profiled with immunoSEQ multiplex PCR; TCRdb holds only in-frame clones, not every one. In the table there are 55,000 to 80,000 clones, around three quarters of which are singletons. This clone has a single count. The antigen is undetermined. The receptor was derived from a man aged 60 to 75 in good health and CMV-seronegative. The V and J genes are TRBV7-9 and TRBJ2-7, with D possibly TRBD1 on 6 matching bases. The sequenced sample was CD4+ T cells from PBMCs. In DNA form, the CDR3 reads TGTGCCAGCAGCTCAGGGGCAGCCTACTCCTACGAGCAGTACGTC. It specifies CASSSGAAYSYEQYV.